This TCR beta chain comes out of a study of T cell responses to AZD1222 COVID-19 vaccine. Study outcomes and limitations: Repertoire sampling occurred only after the peak T cell response. Along spike, vaccine-associated CD4 TCRs were found throughout, with dominance at 160-218 and 743-854. The study identified only 6 or 7 AZD1222 recipients as seropositive at baseline. The donor group comprised mostly white British people and more females; the analysis possibly underestimated clonal diversity.

The V and J ends lost 2 bases and 6 bases respectively, with 8 bases between them. The CDR3 totals 13 residues. Germline CDR1 reads SGHDN; CDR2 reads FVKESK. Profiling relied on immunoSEQ multiplex PCR, and the TCRdb table lists in-frame clones only, not all of them. The table shows around 170,000 clones, with more than 75% occurring only once. In regard to this clone: Its antigen is undetermined.

The chain links TRBV14 to TRBJ2-1, with D uncertain. The material was peripheral blood, obtained on day 0 of AZD1222 vaccination. The sequence was collected from an adult in good health. The CDR3 region has the DNA TGTGCCAGCAGCCAAAGATTGAGCAATGAGCAGTTCTTC. Translating gives CASSQRLSNEQFF. The entire variable domain, with the rest obtained from reference TRBV14 and TRBJ2-1, is as follows: EAGVTQFPSHSVIEKGQTVTLRCDPISGHDNLYWYRRVMGKEIKFLLHFVKESKQDESGMPNNRFLAERTGGTYSTLKVQPAELEDSGVYFCASSQRLSNEQFFGPGTRLTVL.